One sample yielded the 15 T cell receptor beta chains listed below, sequenced in a study of CDR3 diversity in severe acne. TCRdb itself ran the PCR reads through MiXCR, one entry per CDR3 protein. Altogether some 84,000 distinct CDR3 sequences are present, roughly 51% being singletons, with the ten largest covering 14%. Sequencing was performed on blood. These receptors were obtained from a male donor in good health, without acne.

The table lists this clonotype with a few counts. The chain links TRBV7-9 to TRBJ2-5; D possibly corresponds to TRBD2 (6 bases). Germline assignment: CDR1 SEHNR and CDR2 FQNEAQ (reference sequence). This CDR3 contains 15 residues. V was trimmed by 7 bases and J by 9 bases, leaving 24 bases between them. The CDR3 region has the DNA TGTGCCAGCACCCCCGGCGCGGGGAACGGGTGGGCCCAGTACTTC. It codes for CASTPGAGNGWAQYF.

This clonotype showed up just a few times. The chain uses TRBV15 and TRBJ1-5; no definite D call. CDR3 size: 16 residues. V lost 10 bases to trimming and J lost 0 bases, with 19 bases between them. CDR1 is LNHNV, CDR2 YYDKDF, per germline (reference sequence). CDR3 loop: CASSLLGKYSNQPQHF. The CDR3 DNA follows: TGTGCCAGCAGTTTGCTCGGCAAGTATAGCAATCAGCCCCAGCATTTT.

The chain uses TRBV30 and TRBJ2-7; TRBD1 is a possible D gene (6 bases). The CDR3 extends over 12 amino acids. The germline CDR1 and CDR2 sequences are GTSNPN and SVGIG (reference sequence). The V and J ends lost 5 bases and 2 bases respectively, with 10 bases between them. The CDR3 spells CAWAGTTYEQYF. The CDR3 DNA is TGTGCCTGGGCAGGGACAACCTACGAGCAGTACTTC.

This clonotype was recorded a few times. CDR3 sequence reads: CASSEATAETQYF. The CDR3 nucleotides read TGTGCCAGCAGTGAAGCCACCGCCGAGACCCAGTACTTC. The J gene is TRBJ2-5, the V gene TRBV2; D not certain. Germline V lookup: CDR1 SNHLY, CDR2 FYNNEI. V was shortened by 0 bases and J by 5 bases, with 7 bases between the two germline ends. CDR3 length equals 13 residues.

The chain employs TRBV12-3 or TRBV12-4 and TRBJ2-3; D ambiguous. V dropped 1 base and J dropped 5 bases, with 4 bases sitting between them. This CDR3 spans 12 amino acids. CDR3 protein: CASSLVVDTQYF. CDR3 coding DNA: TGTGCCAGCAGTTTAGTGGTAGATACGCAGTATTTT.

V is TRBV5-6 and J is TRBJ2-7; 9 bases are shared with TRBD1. Trimming cost V 2 bases and J 9 bases; bases outside gene matches: 12. The CDR3 contains 15 residues. The germline gives CDR1 SGHDT, CDR2 YYEEEE. As DNA, the CDR3 is TGTGCCAGCAGCTTTGGGGACAGGGCCATGCGGAGGCAGTACTTC. Its protein product is CASSFGDRAMRRQYF.

The count of this clonotype is one. Lacking the conserved final phenylalanine or tryptophan, this CDR3 likely reflects a read error. It is unclear where the CDR3 begins or ends on the DNA, so no DNA is shown, and the CDR3 is as TCRdb lists it. CDR3 loop: CASSLDRVSGYTFGS. V and J are TRBV11-1 and TRBJ2-5; the table calls TRBD1, which could not be checked here. CDR1 and CDR2 from the germline V gene are SGHAT and FQDESV (reference sequence). The CDR3 is 15 residues long, counting both termini.

The chain couples TRBV7-2 to TRBJ2-5; 7 bases are a match to TRBD1. The CDR3 is 15 residues long. J was trimmed by 4 bases and V by 4 bases; bases with no gene match: 9. Germline CDR1 SGHTA, CDR2 FQGNSA. CDR3 protein: CASSSSGTVGETQYF. The CDR3 DNA reads as TGTGCCAGCAGCTCGTCCGGGACAGTAGGAGAGACCCAGTACTTC.

V usage is TRBV30 and J usage is TRBJ2-5; 7 bases align to TRBD2. The V and J ends lost 0 bases and 2 bases, in that order; junction bases with no gene match: 6. The CDR3 totals 15 residues. Germline CDR1 reads GTSNPN; CDR2 reads SVGIG (reference sequence). In nucleotides, the CDR3 is TGTGCCTGGAGTGTGTGGGGGGGTCCTCAAGAGACCCAGTACTTC. Encoded protein: CAWSVWGGPQETQYF.

This clonotype turned up a few times. For the CDR3, the DNA is TGTGCCACCAGTGACGCCGGGACAGGGACCTACGAGCAGTACTTC. It codes for CATSDAGTGTYEQYF. The chain is built from TRBV24-1 and TRBJ2-7, with 9 bases fitting TRBD1. Germline CDR1 is KGHDR and CDR2 is SFDVKD. The CDR3 has 15 amino acids. After removal of 4 bases from V and 2 bases from J, the junction contained 5 bases not matched to a gene.

CDR3 in amino acids: CASSGQGGGKSYNSPLHF. CDR3 nucleotides: TGTGCCAGCAGCGGGCAGGGCGGGGGCAAGTCCTATAATTCACCCCTCCACTTT. The V call is TRBV7-2, the J call TRBJ1-6, with D maybe TRBD1 (6 bases). Trimming shortened V by 5 bases and J by 1 base, and 18 bases separated the two germline ends. Germline-derived CDR1 and CDR2 are SGHTA and FQGNSA. The CDR3 totals 18 residues.

The chain is built from TRBV2 and TRBJ2-1; 9 bases are a match to TRBD1. Germline lookup yields CDR1 SNHLY and CDR2 FYNNEI. The CDR3 consists of 16 residues. J lost 6 bases, V lost 7 bases, and 13 bases had no gene match. CDR3 amino acids: CASTNFQQGASNEQFF. The CDR3 DNA reads as TGTGCCAGCACCAACTTTCAACAGGGGGCGAGCAATGAGCAGTTCTTC.

The chain combines TRBV6-2 or TRBV6-3 with TRBJ1-2, with D unresolved. V was trimmed by 3 bases and J by 4 bases, leaving 6 bases between them. CDR3 length: 12 amino acids. The germline V gene encodes CDR1 MNHEY and CDR2 SVGEGT. The CDR3 DNA reads as TGTGCCAGCAGTTATGACGGCTATGGCTACACCTTC. The encoded protein is CASSYDGYGYTF.

Comments on this clonotype: Since a much larger clone is just one base distant, this may be a read error. The V and J genes are TRBV6-5 and TRBJ1-2; weak D call: TRBD1 (5 bases). Germline lookup yields CDR1 MNHEY and CDR2 SVGAGI. Trimming left V 5 bases short and J 8 bases short, with 12 bases between. The CDR3 has 12 residues. The chain's CDR3 is CASSDSREGYTF. In DNA, the CDR3 is TGTGCCAGCAGTGACAGTCGGGAGGGCTACACCTTC.

The chain uses TRBV20-1 and TRBJ1-1, with D unclear. This CDR3 is 15 amino acids long. Between the trimmed V and J ends, which lost 6 bases and 6 bases, there was a span of 23 bases. Germline V gene data show CDR1 as DFQATT and CDR2 as SNEGSKA (reference sequence). CDR3 nucleotides: TGCAGTGCGACCGGAGCCTACAATGAGCAGGCTGAAGCTTTCTTT. Translating it yields CSATGAYNEQAEAFF.